This TCR beta chain was profiled in a study of vaccination and CD4 T cells after COVID-19. Sequencing of DNA taken from cultured CD4+ T cells relied on the Oncomine TCR Beta short-read assay. TCRdb analysed the PCR reads with MiXCR anew, one entry per CDR3 protein. The data hold more than 15,000 distinct CDR3 sequences, with roughly 51% observed a single time. CDR3 length equals 14 residues. Germline V gives CDR1 MNHNS, CDR2 SASEGT. This clonotype showed up just a few times. Its antigen is still unknown. At one of its ends the junction is not consistent with the germline gene, which may arise from a read error. Regarding treatment: approximately nine-day PBMC culture with coronavirus spike peptide pools or control peptides (ViraFEST assay).

The origin of this receptor is a human donor who had recovered from COVID-19. Specimen: CD4+ T cells from blood, cultured in vitro. The rearrangement links TRBV6-1 to TRBJ2-1; 12 positions agree with TRBD2. DNA of the CDR3: TGTGCCAGCACCGAATCCCGACTAGCGGGAGTGCCTTGCTTC. Translating it yields CASTESRLAGVPCF.